Presented here are 5 T cell receptor beta chains from one specimen sequenced in a study of T cell repertoires in cytomegalovirus infection. TCRdb reprocessed the reads with MiXCR, giving one entry per CDR3 protein. Of around 900,000 distinct CDR3 sequences listed, around 29% are singletons. Their antigen targets remain unknown. The sample was cultured CD8+ T cells from PBMCs, taken from culture after CMV antigen stimulation. All receptors come from a human donor in good health (CMV status not recorded). Some clones in this sample may be carry-over from other donors' samples.

The chain couples TRBV27 to TRBJ1-2, with D maybe TRBD1 (5 bases). This CDR3 has 15 amino acids. Germline CDR1 and CDR2: MNHEY and SMNVEV (reference sequence). With 5 bases removed from V and 4 bases from J, the gap between germline ends came to 17 bases. CDR3 sequence: CASSPRGVLFYGYTF. CDR3 bases: TGTGCCAGCAGTCCACGGGGCGTGCTGTTCTATGGCTACACCTTC.

The chain is built from TRBV6-6 and TRBJ2-5; no reliable D call. The V gene lost 5 bases and the J gene lost 4 bases, with 11 bases spanning the gap. This CDR3 region has 13 residues. Germline assignment: CDR1 MNHNY and CDR2 SVGAGI (reference sequence). Here the CDR3 reads CASSQWVGETQYF. For the CDR3, the DNA is TGTGCCAGCAGTCAGTGGGTGGGAGAGACCCAGTACTTC.

This clonotype has only one observation. This chain uses TRBV9 with TRBJ1-2; perhaps TRBD1 as D (5 bases). CDR3 length equals 15 residues. Germline CDR1 and CDR2: SGDLS and YYNGEE. V lost 5 bases and J lost 4, with 18 bases in between. The CDR3 bases are TGTGCCAGCAGTCCCAGGGACGGCATCTCCTATGGCTACACCTTC. Amino acid sequence: CASSPRDGISYGYTF. Full variable domain (outside the CDR3, taken from reference TRBV9 and TRBJ1-2): DSGVTQTPKHLITATGQRVTLRCSPRSGDLSVYWYQQSLDQGLQFLIQYYNGEERAKGNILERFSAQQFPDLHSELNLSSLELGDSALYFCASSPRDGISYGYTFGSGTRLTVV.

The table lists this clonotype with a few counts. V gene TRBV6-5 combines with J gene TRBJ1-4; D is unresolved. The CDR3 consists of 15 residues. Trimming cost V 5 bases and J 0 bases, with 10 bases left between them. Germline V gives CDR1 MNHEY, CDR2 SVGAGI. DNA for the CDR3: TGTGCCAGCAGTAGCACCCTCGCAACTAATGAAAAACTGTTTTTT. Its translation is CASSSTLATNEKLFF.

V and J are TRBV4-1 and TRBJ1-5; possibly TRBD1 for D (5 bases). Germline CDR1 MGHRA, CDR2 YSYEKL. The V end was cut by 1 base, the J end by 4 bases, with 14 bases between. The length of the CDR3 is 16 residues. CDR3 residues: CASSQAGEEGNQPQHF. The CDR3 DNA sequence: TGCGCCAGCAGCCAAGCCGGAGAAGAGGGGAATCAGCCCCAGCATTTT.